This T cell receptor beta chain stems from a study of CD8 T cells in Susac syndrome. V lost 0 bases to trimming and J lost 4 bases, with 11 bases between them. CDR3 length: 15 residues. Germline-derived CDR1 and CDR2 are SGHRS and YFSETQ. Random hexamers were used to reverse transcribe an amount of roughly 0.45 to 1 ug RNA. TCRdb processed the immunoSEQ multiplex PCR reads anew with MiXCR; each CDR3 protein has one entry. The table lists 170,000 or so distinct CDR3 sequences, about 96% of them singletons. Input material: CD4+ T cells from PBMCs. The sequence came from a human donor with Susac syndrome. V and J are TRBV5-1 and TRBJ1-5, with a weak D call TRBD1 (6 bases). CDR3 DNA sequence: TGCGCCAGCAGCTTGGGGGACATTGGGAATCAGCCCCAGCATTTT. Amino acids: CASSLGDIGNQPQHF.